This T cell receptor beta chain was sequenced in a study of blood T cell repertoires in COVID-19. This clone was seen more than once but under ten times. Participants were aged 18 to 89 years from about 25 US areas. The study counted Cohort 3 donors as recovered given two negative PCRs, clearance, or symptom resolution. The repertoire was sequenced with immunoSEQ multiplex PCR; TCRdb's copy has only in-frame clones and lacks some. The data show around 58,000 clones, around 89% seen once. The V end lost 8 bases, the J end lost 1 base, and 8 bases lay between the germline ends. The CDR3 is 12 residues long. From germline, CDR1 is SGHNT and CDR2 YENEEA.

Sequencing used PBMCs or T cells enriched from blood (not recorded which). The source of this sequence is a woman in her thirties or forties who had recovered from COVID-19. This rearrangement joins TRBV11-3 to TRBJ1-1, with D possibly matching TRBD1 (5 bases). In nucleotides, the CDR3 is TGTGCCAGCGGGGGGTGGAACACTGAAGCTTTCTTT. It codes for CASGGWNTEAFF.